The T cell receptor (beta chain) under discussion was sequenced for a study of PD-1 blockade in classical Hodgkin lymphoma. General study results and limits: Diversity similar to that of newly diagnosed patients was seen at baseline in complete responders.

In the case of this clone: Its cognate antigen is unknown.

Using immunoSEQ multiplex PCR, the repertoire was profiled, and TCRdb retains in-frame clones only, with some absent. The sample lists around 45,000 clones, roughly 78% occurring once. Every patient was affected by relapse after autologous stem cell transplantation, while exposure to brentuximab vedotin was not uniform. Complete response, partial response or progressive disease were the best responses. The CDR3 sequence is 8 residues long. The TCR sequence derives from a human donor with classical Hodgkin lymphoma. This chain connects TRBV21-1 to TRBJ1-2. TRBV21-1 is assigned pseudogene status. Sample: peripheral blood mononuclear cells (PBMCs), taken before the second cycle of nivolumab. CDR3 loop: CASRTYTF. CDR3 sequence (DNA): TGTGCCAGCCGAACCTACACCTTC.